This T cell receptor (beta chain) is from a study of shared clonotypes between healthy human individuals. On this clone itself: Antigen: not known.

Germline V gives CDR1 MNHNS, CDR2 SASEGT. Trimming cost V 10 bases and J 3 bases, with 12 bases left between them. This CDR3 has 12 residues. Sequencing used immunoSEQ multiplex PCR; TCRdb keeps in-frame clones, though not all of them. The sample has some 980,000 clones, approximately 80% seen once. Overall study findings and caveats: Shared across a handful of donors were around 5% of the naive CD4 clonotypes.

The source is a young man in good health. The gene calls are TRBV6-1 and TRBJ1-2, with D possibly being TRBD1 (5 bases). Source material: memory CD4+ T cells sorted from blood. The sample's subset: CD45RA-negative fraction. CDR3 residues: CAILGEDYGYTF. The CDR3 DNA is TGTGCCATTTTAGGGGAGGACTATGGCTACACCTTC.